Below are 5 T cell receptor beta chains sequenced from a single sample in a study of CD8 T cells in ankylosing spondylitis. MiXCR, applied by TCRdb to the 5' RACE reads, yields one record per CDR3 protein. The profile covers some 240,000 distinct CDR3 sequences, with 7.5% to 9% appearing a single time and approximately 6.3% taken by the ten largest. The sequencing input was blood, either unsorted or a sorted T cell fraction (not recorded which). Receptors originate from a male donor with ankylosing spondylitis or in good health (not recorded which).

This clonotype was counted many times. This chain uses TRBV29-1 with TRBJ2-1; D unresolved. The CDR3 sequence is 14 residues long. Trimming removed 5 bases from V and 0 bases from J, with 11 bases in between. Germline CDR1 and CDR2: SQVTM and ANQGSEA. The CDR3 DNA is TGCAGCGTTCTGACTGGCACCTCCTACAATGAGCAGTTCTTC. It specifies CSVLTGTSYNEQFF.

There are many counts of this clonotype. This chain connects TRBV11-2 to TRBJ2-3, with TRBD2 matching 14 bases. The CDR3 has 15 residues. CDR1 and CDR2 (germline): SGHAT, FQNNGV. Trimming took 4 bases from V and 9 from J; bases not matched to a gene: 6. DNA for the CDR3: TGTGCCAGCAGCTCTGGGACTAGCGGGGGAAGGACGCAGTATTTT. It yields the protein CASSSGTSGGRTQYF.

This clonotype was seen ten or more times. CDR3 coding DNA: TGTGCCAGCAGCCAGGGGGCGCGGGCAACTAATGAAAAACTGTTTTTT. This encodes CASSQGARATNEKLFF. J is TRBJ1-4 and V is TRBV5-6; TRBD1 aligns across 8 bases. The ends lost 4 bases at V and 0 bases at J; junction bases unmatched: 5. There are 16 residues in the CDR3. Germline CDR1 and CDR2: SGHDT and YYEEEE.

The gene calls are TRBV19 and TRBJ2-2; 8 nucleotides align to TRBD1. V gave up 11 bases and J gave up 1 base; unmatched junction bases: 9. Germline V lookup: CDR1 LNHDA, CDR2 SQIVND (reference sequence). This CDR3 is built from 15 residues. In DNA, the CDR3 is TGTGCCGCCAGTAACAGGGGGAAGAACACCGGGGAGCTGTTTTTT. It codes for CAASNRGKNTGELFF.

In its sample, this clonotype was seen many times. The rearrangement joins TRBV5-1 to TRBJ1-2; D is unresolved. Trimming took off 4 bases at V and 6 bases at J, with 16 bases between the two ends. The CDR3 runs to 14 residues. CDR1 SGHRS and CDR2 YFSETQ come from the germline V gene. CDR3 sequence reads: CASSPTTVDHGYTF. The CDR3 DNA sequence: TGCGCCAGCAGCCCGACGACGGTAGACCATGGCTACACCTTC.